This TCR beta chain was sequenced for a study of blood T cell repertoires in COVID-19 (dated by TCRdb to 2018 to 2021). Looking at the study overall: The collaborator samples originated in the United States, Italy and Spain and spanned the acute and convalescent phases of COVID-19. The repertoires were released in a freely available public database meant as a resource for research on the immune response to SARS-CoV-2. The prospective study material was composed of cDNA or gDNA derived from T cells, B-cell-depleted T cells, or PBMCs. Samples came from the ongoing ImmuneRACE study (first 160 participants) plus 1,254 subjects from 6 global collaborators. Deeply sampled blood TCRbeta repertoires from subjects exposed to, actively infected with, or recovered from COVID-19 were included in the dataset. Sample metadata almost always included a de-identified subject ID, COVID-19 status, age in years and sex. Where HLA class I and class II types were available, the types were taken from metadata supplied by the sample provider, not from assay-based typing. Overall study outcomes, separate from this receptor: Clinical and demographic metadata were provided uncurated, with the amount varying by source and participant.

Whole blood was collected in K2EDTA tubes by collaborating institutions according to the institutions' own protocols. For TCRbeta analysis, collaborator samples were shipped as frozen whole blood, as isolated PBMCs, or as DNA extracted from either sample type. TCRbeta CDR3 regions were amplified from genomic DNA using the immunoSEQ Assay, a bias-controlled multiplex PCR. In the paper's pipeline: The number of nucleated cells in each sample was estimated by amplification of reference gene primers within the assay. Sequence reads were collapsed and filtered to measure the absolute abundance of every unique TCRbeta CDR3 rearrangement. For each sample, productive Simpson clonality was calculated by taking the square root of Simpson's diversity index across productive rearrangements. As stored in TCRdb, this immuneACCESS dataset retains in-frame rearrangements with V and J assigned. A fraction of the clones does not appear; measured against another copy, unresolved V genes explain less than half of the discrepancy, and the remainder lacks a known reason. Clone size and V and J calls were adopted from that table, with D and trimming inferred from the DNA. The sample table holds some 180,000 clones, of which nearly 90% were seen once. About 22% of the sample is in the top ten clones.

Remarks on this clone: What antigen it recognizes has not been identified. No clone much larger than this one lies a single base away; base qualities are absent.

Sequenced: peripheral blood. This clonotype was obtained from a man aged 55 to 70 with active or convalescent COVID-19.

The CDR3 protein sequence reads: CASSENRNYGYTF. The DNA is as follows: TGTGCCAGCAGTGAAAACAGGAACTATGGCTACACCTTC. The chain joins TRBV12-3 or TRBV12-4 to TRBJ1-2; perhaps TRBD1 is the D gene, with 5 bases matching. From cysteine to phenylalanine, the CDR3 is 13 amino acids long. The kept DNA is CDR3 alone, 39 bases in frame from the first base. Relative to germline, V is 5 bases shorter and J is 2 bases shorter, with 9 bases between their ends.